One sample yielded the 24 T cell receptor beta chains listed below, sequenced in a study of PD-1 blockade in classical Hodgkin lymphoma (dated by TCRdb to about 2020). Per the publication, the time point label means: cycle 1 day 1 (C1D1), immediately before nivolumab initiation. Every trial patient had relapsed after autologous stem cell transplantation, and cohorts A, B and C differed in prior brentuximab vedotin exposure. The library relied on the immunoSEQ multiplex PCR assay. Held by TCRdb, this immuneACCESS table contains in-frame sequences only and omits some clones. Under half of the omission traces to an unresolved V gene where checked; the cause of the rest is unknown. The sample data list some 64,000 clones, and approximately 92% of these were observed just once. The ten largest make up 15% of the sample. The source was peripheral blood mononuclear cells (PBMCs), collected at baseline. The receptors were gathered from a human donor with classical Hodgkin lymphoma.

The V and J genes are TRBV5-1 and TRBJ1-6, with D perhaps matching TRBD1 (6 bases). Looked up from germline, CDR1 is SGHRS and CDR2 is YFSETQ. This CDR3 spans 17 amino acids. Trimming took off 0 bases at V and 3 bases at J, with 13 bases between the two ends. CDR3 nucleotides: TGCGCCAGCAGCTTGGAACGGACAGCGGGCTATAATTCACCCCTCCACTTT. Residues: CASSLERTAGYNSPLHF. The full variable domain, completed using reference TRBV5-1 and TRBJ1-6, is KAGVTQTPRYLIKTRGQQVTLSCSPISGHRSVSWYQQTPGQGLQFLFEYFSETQRNKGNFPGRFSGRQFSNSRSEMNVSTLELGDSALYLCASSLERTAGYNSPLHFGNGTRLTVT.

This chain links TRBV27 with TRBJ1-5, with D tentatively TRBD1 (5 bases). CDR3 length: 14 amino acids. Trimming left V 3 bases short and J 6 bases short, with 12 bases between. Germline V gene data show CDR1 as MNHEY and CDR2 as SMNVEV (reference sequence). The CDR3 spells CASSFQGVSQPQHF. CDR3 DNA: TGTGCCAGCAGTTTCCAGGGAGTGAGTCAGCCCCAGCATTTT.

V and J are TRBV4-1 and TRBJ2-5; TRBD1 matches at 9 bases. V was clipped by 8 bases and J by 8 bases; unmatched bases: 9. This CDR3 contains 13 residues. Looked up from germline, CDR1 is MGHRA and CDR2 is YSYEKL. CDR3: CASAGQGSTTQYF. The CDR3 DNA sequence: TGCGCCAGCGCGGGACAGGGTTCGACTACCCAGTACTTC.

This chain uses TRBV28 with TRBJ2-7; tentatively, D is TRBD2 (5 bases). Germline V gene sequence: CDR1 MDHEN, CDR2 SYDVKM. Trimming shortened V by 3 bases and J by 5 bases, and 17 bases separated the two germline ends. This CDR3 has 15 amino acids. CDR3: CASSFAGFGVDEQYF. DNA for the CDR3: TGTGCCAGCAGTTTCGCTGGATTCGGGGTGGACGAGCAGTACTTC.

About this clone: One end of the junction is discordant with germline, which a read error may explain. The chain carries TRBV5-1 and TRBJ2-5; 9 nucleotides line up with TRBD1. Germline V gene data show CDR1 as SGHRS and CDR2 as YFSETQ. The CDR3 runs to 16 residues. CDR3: CASRLQGASIQETQYF. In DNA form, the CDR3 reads TGCGCCAGCCGCTTACAGGGGGCGAGTATCCAAGAGACCCAGTACTTC.

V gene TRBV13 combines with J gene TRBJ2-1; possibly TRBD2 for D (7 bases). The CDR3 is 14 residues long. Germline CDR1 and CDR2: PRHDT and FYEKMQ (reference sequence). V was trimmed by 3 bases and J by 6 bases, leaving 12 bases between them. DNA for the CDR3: TGTGCCAGCAGCTTTGGGGGGGGCCCCAATGAGCAGTTCTTC. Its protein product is CASSFGGGPNEQFF.

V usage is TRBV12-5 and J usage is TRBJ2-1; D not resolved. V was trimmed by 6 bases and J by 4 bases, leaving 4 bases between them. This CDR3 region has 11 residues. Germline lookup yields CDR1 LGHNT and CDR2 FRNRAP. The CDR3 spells CASGLYNEQFF. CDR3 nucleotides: TGTGCTAGTGGCCTATACAATGAGCAGTTCTTC.

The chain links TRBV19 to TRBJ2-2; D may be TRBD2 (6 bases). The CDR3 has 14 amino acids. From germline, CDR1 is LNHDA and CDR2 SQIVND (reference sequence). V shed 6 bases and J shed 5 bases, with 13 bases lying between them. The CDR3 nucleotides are TGTGCCAGTAGCCCACCACGGGGGACCGGGGAGCTGTTTTTT. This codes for CASSPPRGTGELFF.

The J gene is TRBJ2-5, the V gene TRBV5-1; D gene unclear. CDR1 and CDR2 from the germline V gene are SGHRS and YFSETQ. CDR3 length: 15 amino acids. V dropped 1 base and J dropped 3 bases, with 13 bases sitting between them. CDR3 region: CASSLRLPWEETQYF. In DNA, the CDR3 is TGCGCCAGCAGCTTGCGGCTGCCGTGGGAAGAGACCCAGTACTTC.

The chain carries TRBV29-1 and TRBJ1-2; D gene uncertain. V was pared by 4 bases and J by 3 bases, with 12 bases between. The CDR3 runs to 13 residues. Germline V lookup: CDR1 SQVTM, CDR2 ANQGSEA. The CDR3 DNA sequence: TGCAGCGTTGCTCGGGGTCGGGACTATGGCTACACCTTC. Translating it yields CSVARGRDYGYTF.

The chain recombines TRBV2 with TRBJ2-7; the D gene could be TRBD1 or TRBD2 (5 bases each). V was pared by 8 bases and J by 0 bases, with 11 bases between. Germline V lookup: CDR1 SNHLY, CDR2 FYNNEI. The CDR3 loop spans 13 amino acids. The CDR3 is CASGAGSSYEQYF. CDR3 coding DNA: TGTGCCAGCGGGGCAGGGAGCTCCTACGAGCAGTACTTC.

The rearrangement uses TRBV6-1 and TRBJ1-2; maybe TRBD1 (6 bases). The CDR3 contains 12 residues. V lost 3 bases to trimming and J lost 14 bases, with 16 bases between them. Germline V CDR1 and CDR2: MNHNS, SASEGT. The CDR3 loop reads CASSEVWGGRTF. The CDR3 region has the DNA TGTGCCAGCAGTGAGGTATGGGGGGGCAGGACCTTC.

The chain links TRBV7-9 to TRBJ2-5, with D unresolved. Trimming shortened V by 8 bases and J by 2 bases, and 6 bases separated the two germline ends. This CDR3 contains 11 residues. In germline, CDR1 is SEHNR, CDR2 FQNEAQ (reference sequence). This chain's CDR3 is CASVQQETQYF. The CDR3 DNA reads TGTGCCAGCGTGCAGCAAGAGACCCAGTACTTC.

This chain's CDR3 is CASSWHDSDTQYF. DNA for the CDR3: TGCGCCAGCAGCTGGCACGACAGCGATACGCAGTATTTT. V and J are TRBV5-1 and TRBJ2-3, with D maybe TRBD1 (5 bases). Trimming took 3 bases from V and 6 from J, leaving 11 bases between them. The germline CDR1 and CDR2 sequences are SGHRS and YFSETQ. The CDR3 has 13 residues.

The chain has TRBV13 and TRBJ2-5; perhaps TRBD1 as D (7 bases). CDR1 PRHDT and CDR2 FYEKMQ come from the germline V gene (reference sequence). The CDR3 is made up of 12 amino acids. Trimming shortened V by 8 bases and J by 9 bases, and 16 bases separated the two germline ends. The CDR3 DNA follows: TGTGCCAGCGGATTCACCAGGGGGGCCCAGTACTTC. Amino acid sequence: CASGFTRGAQYF.

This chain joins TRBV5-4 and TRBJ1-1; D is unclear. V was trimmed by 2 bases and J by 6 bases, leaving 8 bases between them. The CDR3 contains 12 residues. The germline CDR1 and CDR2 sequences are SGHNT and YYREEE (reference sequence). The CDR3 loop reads CASSFRQAEAFF. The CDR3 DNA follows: TGTGCCAGCAGCTTCCGACAAGCTGAAGCTTTCTTT.

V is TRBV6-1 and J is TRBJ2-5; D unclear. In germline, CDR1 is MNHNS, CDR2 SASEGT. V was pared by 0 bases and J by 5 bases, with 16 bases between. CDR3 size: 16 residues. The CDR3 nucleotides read TGTGCCAGCAGTGAAGCGCTTTGGGCTGGCCGGGAGACCCAGTACTTC. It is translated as CASSEALWAGRETQYF.

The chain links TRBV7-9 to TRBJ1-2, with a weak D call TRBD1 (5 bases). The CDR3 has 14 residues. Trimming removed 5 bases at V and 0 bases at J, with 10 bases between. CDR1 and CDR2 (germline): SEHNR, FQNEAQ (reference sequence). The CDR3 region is CASSPGGSNYGYTF. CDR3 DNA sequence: TGTGCCAGCAGCCCGGGGGGGTCTAACTATGGCTACACCTTC.

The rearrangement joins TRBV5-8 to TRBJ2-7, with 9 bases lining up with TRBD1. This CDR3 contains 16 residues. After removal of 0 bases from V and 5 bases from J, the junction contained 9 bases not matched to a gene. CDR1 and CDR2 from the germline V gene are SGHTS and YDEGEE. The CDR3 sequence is CASSLAFGTGRDEQYF. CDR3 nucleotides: TGTGCCAGCAGCTTGGCCTTCGGGACAGGGAGGGACGAGCAGTACTTC.

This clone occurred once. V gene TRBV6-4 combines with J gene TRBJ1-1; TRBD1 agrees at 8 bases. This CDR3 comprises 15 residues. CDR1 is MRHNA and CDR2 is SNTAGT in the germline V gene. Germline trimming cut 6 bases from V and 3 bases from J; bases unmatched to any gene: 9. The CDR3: CASSETGAFYTEAFF. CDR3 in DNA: TGTGCCAGCAGCGAGACAGGGGCGTTTTACACTGAAGCTTTCTTT.

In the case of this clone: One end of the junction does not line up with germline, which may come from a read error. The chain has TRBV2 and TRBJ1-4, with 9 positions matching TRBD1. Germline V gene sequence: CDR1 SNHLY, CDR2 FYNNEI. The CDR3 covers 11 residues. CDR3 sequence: CALSPGQGLLF. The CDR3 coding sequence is TGTGCGCTTTCTCCGGGACAGGGACTTTTATTT.

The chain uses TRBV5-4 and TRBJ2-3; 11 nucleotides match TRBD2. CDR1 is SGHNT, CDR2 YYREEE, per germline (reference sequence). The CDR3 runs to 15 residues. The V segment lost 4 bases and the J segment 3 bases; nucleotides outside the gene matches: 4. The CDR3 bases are TGTGCCAGCAGCCCCCGGACTAGCGGGACAGATACGCAGTATTTT. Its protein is CASSPRTSGTDTQYF.

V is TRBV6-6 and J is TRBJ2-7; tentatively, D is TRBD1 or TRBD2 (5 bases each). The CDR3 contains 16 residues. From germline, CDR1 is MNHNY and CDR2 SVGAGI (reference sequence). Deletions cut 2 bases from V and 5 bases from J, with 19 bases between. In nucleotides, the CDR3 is TGTGCCAGCAGTTACACACACGGGACCGGGCGCCACGAGCAGTACTTC. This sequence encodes CASSYTHGTGRHEQYF.

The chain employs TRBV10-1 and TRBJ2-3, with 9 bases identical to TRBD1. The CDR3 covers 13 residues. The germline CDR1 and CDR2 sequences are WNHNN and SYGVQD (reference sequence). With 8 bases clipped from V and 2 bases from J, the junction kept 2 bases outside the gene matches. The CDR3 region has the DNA TGCGCCAGCCGGGACAGGGACACAGATACGCAGTATTTT. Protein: CASRDRDTDTQYF.